The 21 T cell receptor beta chains below were found in one sample sequenced in a study of blood T cells in healthy people across ages. A sample-barcoded 5' primer and a J-beta primer mix were used in a second PCR of roughly 6 to 11 cycles. Each CDR3 protein is one row after TCRdb ran MiXCR on the 5' RACE reads. The sample lists 890,000 or so distinct CDR3 sequences; approximately 67% were seen once. The sequenced sample was blood. The receptors originated from a man aged 25 to 40 in good health.

The rearrangement links TRBV4-3 to TRBJ2-5; the D gene is possibly TRBD2 (6 bases). CDR1 LGHNA and CDR2 YSLEER come from the germline V gene. The CDR3 is made up of 15 amino acids. The V end was cut by 0 bases, the J end by 5 bases, with 13 bases between. The CDR3 sequence is CASSQDAGIRETQYF. Written as DNA, the CDR3 is TGCGCCAGCAGCCAAGATGCGGGGATAAGGGAGACCCAGTACTTC.

V gene TRBV7-2 combines with J gene TRBJ2-1; TRBD2 aligns across 12 bases. V shed 0 bases, J shed 0 bases, and the junction held 3 bases outside the gene matches. Looked up from germline, CDR1 is SGHTA and CDR2 is FQGNSA. The CDR3 runs 18 residues. DNA for the CDR3: TGTGCCAGCAGCTTAGCGGCTAGCGGGGGGGCCTCCTACAATGAGCAGTTCTTC. This translates into CASSLAASGGASYNEQFF.

V is TRBV4-2 and J is TRBJ1-1, with D possibly matching TRBD1 (6 bases). Germline lookup yields CDR1 LGHNA and CDR2 YNFKEQ. Trimming left V 0 bases short and J 1 base short, with 9 bases between. The CDR3 has 15 amino acids. CDR3 in amino acids: CASSQDRGANTEAFF. The CDR3 region has the DNA TGTGCCAGCAGCCAAGATCGGGGGGCGAACACTGAAGCTTTCTTT.

This clonotype was picked up one time. The chain uses TRBV6-6 and TRBJ2-1, with a possible D match to TRBD2 (5 bases). This CDR3 contains 11 residues. Germline V CDR1 and CDR2: MNHNY, SVGAGI (reference sequence). Trimming shortened V by 11 bases and J by 7 bases, and 12 bases separated the two germline ends. CDR3 protein: CAARAVNEQFF. In DNA, the CDR3 is TGTGCCGCGAGGGCTGTTAATGAGCAGTTCTTC.

This clonotype was detected a few times. The V gene is TRBV12-3 or TRBV12-4, the J gene TRBJ2-5; TRBD2 matches at 8 bases. The CDR3 covers 15 residues. Trimming removed 5 bases from V and 2 bases from J; junction bases left unmatched: 7. DNA for the CDR3: TGTGCCAGCAGTCAGGGAGTAGCGGGGCAAGAGACCCAGTACTTC. This sequence encodes CASSQGVAGQETQYF.

Here the CDR3 reads CASSSQGARVDTQYF. Here the CDR3 DNA reads TGTGCCAGCAGCTCGCAGGGGGCGCGCGTGGATACGCAGTATTTT. The V and J genes are TRBV7-6 and TRBJ2-3; 8 positions match TRBD1. This CDR3 is 15 amino acids long. Trimming at V came to 4 bases and at J to 6 bases, leaving 9 bases not matched to a gene. Germline loops: CDR1 SGHVS, CDR2 FNYEAQ.

This clonotype was detected only a few times. The rearrangement uses TRBV7-3 and TRBJ2-1, with 13 bases identical to TRBD2. V shed 4 bases, J shed 4 bases, and the junction held 7 bases outside the gene matches. Germline CDR1 is SGHTA and CDR2 is FQGTGA. CDR3 length equals 17 residues. The CDR3 DNA is TGTGCCAGCAGCTGGGCGACTAGCGGGGGGCGATACAATGAGCAGTTCTTC. Its protein product is CASSWATSGGRYNEQFF.

V and J are TRBV10-3 and TRBJ1-1, with D possibly matching TRBD1 (6 bases). Between the trimmed V and J ends, which lost 7 bases and 0 bases, there was a span of 15 bases. The CDR3 consists of 15 residues. Germline CDR1 ENHRY, CDR2 SYGVKD. The CDR3: CAITPDRSMNTEAFF. As DNA, the CDR3 is TGTGCCATCACCCCGGACAGAAGCATGAACACTGAAGCTTTCTTT.

This chain joins TRBV7-9 and TRBJ2-7; the match to TRBD1 covers 7 bases. The junction had 10 bases not matched to a gene; V was cut back by 4 bases and J by 4 bases. Germline V gives CDR1 SEHNR, CDR2 FQNEAQ (reference sequence). CDR3 length equals 15 residues. CDR3 sequence (DNA): TGTGCCAGCAGCTCCACGACAGGGACCGGATACGAGCAGTACTTC. Translated, it gives CASSSTTGTGYEQYF.

This chain connects TRBV5-1 to TRBJ2-3; D is unclear. The germline V gene has CDR1 SGHRS and CDR2 YFSETQ. The V gene lost 5 bases and the J gene lost 5 bases, with 12 bases spanning the gap. This CDR3 has 13 residues. CDR3: CASRQTLGDTQYF. The CDR3 DNA reads as TGCGCCAGCAGGCAGACCTTAGGAGATACGCAGTATTTT.

A single count supports this clonotype. The chain recombines TRBV9 with TRBJ2-4; no firm D call. With the DNA end fitting TRBJ2-7 better, the J assignment may be wrong. CDR1 is SGDLS, CDR2 YYNGEE, per germline. CDR3 length equals 12 residues. CDR3 in amino acids: CASSVTPYEQYF. The CDR3 DNA reads as TGTGCCAGCAGCGTAACTCCTTACGAGCAGTACTTC.

The chain combines TRBV4-3 with TRBJ2-5, with D hard to call. The V end was cut by 1 base, the J end by 5 bases, with 14 bases between. Germline V gene data show CDR1 as LGHNA and CDR2 as YSLEER. The CDR3 consists of 15 residues. Here the CDR3 reads CASSQGVHPRETQYF. CDR3 coding DNA: TGCGCCAGCAGCCAAGGGGTACACCCCAGGGAGACCCAGTACTTC.

The V and J genes are TRBV6-1 and TRBJ2-3; D is perhaps TRBD1 (7 bases). This CDR3 spans 16 amino acids. Looked up from germline, CDR1 is MNHNS and CDR2 is SASEGT. V was trimmed by 2 bases and J by 9 bases, leaving 21 bases between them. DNA of the CDR3: TGTGCCAGCAGTGAATTGGGGGGACAGCTACAGGGGACGCAGTATTTT. Amino acid sequence: CASSELGGQLQGTQYF.

The chain links TRBV20-1 to TRBJ2-1, with D possibly being TRBD2 (5 bases). Trimming pared 2 bases from V and 5 bases from J, leaving 16 bases between. The germline V gene encodes CDR1 DFQATT and CDR2 SNEGSKA (reference sequence). The CDR3 runs 15 residues. CDR3 region: CSARSPEADHNEQFF. The CDR3 DNA follows: TGCAGTGCTAGATCCCCGGAGGCGGACCACAATGAGCAGTTCTTC.

The rearrangement uses TRBV6-1 and TRBJ2-7; 8 bases align to TRBD1. CDR1 is MNHNS and CDR2 is SASEGT in the germline V gene. V dropped 5 bases and J dropped 0; count of bases not matched to a gene: 3. The CDR3 spans 14 residues. CDR3: CASSKDRVSYEQYF. CDR3 nucleotides: TGTGCCAGCAGTAAGGACAGGGTCTCCTACGAGCAGTACTTC.

The CDR3 DNA follows: TGTGCCAGCAGTCAGGGACAGGGTGACACTGAAGCTTTCTTT. It is translated as CASSQGQGDTEAFF. The V gene is TRBV12-3 or TRBV12-4, the J gene TRBJ1-1, with 9 bases lining up with TRBD1. The ends lost 5 bases at V and 3 bases at J; junction bases unmatched: 4. CDR3 length: 14 residues.

V usage is TRBV7-9 and J usage is TRBJ2-1, with 7 bases that match TRBD2. V shed 1 base, J shed 5 bases, and the junction held 11 bases outside the gene matches. Germline CDR1 is SEHNR and CDR2 is FQNEAQ (reference sequence). The CDR3 has 17 residues. The CDR3 coding sequence is TGTGCCAGCAGCTTAGGTCCGGTCAGCGGGGAGAACAATGAGCAGTTCTTC. This encodes CASSLGPVSGENNEQFF.

The chain combines TRBV5-1 with TRBJ2-7; D gene uncertain. This CDR3 comprises 15 residues. The V and J ends lost 5 bases and 0 bases respectively, with 15 bases between them. Germline V gene sequence: CDR1 SGHRS, CDR2 YFSETQ. The CDR3 reads CASSYGTRLSYEQYF. CDR3 DNA sequence: TGCGCCAGCAGTTACGGTACCCGTCTCTCCTACGAGCAGTACTTC.

The CDR3 region is CASSPATGPHRDEQFF. CDR3 nucleotides: TGCGCCAGCAGCCCGGCGACAGGGCCTCACAGGGATGAGCAGTTCTTC. The J gene is TRBJ2-1, the V gene TRBV4-1, with TRBD1 identical over 7 bases. J lost 8 bases, V lost 4 bases, and 14 bases had no gene match. The CDR3 runs 16 residues. Per the germline V gene, CDR1 is MGHRA and CDR2 is YSYEKL.

The chain couples TRBV12-3 or TRBV12-4 to TRBJ2-1; possible D gene TRBD2, 5 bases. Trimming took off 6 bases at V and 10 bases at J, with 13 bases between the two ends. The CDR3 contains 12 residues. Here the CDR3 DNA reads TGTGCCAGCAGGGCCGGCGAGGGCGAGCAGTTCTTC. It encodes CASRAGEGEQFF.

The chain recombines TRBV29-1 with TRBJ2-7; TRBD2 aligns across 15 bases. The germline gives CDR1 SQVTM, CDR2 ANQGSEA. The V and J ends lost 5 bases and 4 bases, in that order; junction bases with no gene match: 6. The CDR3 is made up of 15 amino acids. The CDR3 loop reads CSVRPGTSGGYEQYF. In nucleotides, the CDR3 is TGCAGCGTTCGTCCCGGGACTAGCGGGGGGTACGAGCAGTACTTC.